Listed below are T cell receptor beta chains from one sample, sequenced in a study of T cells in Graves' hyperthyroidism and ophthalmopathy. Each CDR3 protein is one row after TCRdb ran MiXCR on the multiplex PCR reads. Of about 360,000 distinct CDR3 sequences in the sample, over 15% are singletons; the top ten hold roughly 3.5%. Sequencing was carried out using blood. These receptors all stem from a young woman with Graves' hyperthyroidism. The conserved cysteine and the conserved F or W are not part of the CDR3 here. D genes are given only for firm matches. For some rows the clone size is stated as once, few or many, or as a class when expanded; others skip it.

j_gene | v_gene | d_gene | abundance | CDR3aa
TRBJ2-5 | TRBV28 | TRBD2 | . | ASSPETSGGETQY
TRBJ2-6 | TRBV6-2/TRBV6-3 | TRBD1 | many | ASSSNRGSGANVLT
TRBJ2-7 | TRBV29-1 | TRBD2 | many | SVRDYSSYEQY
TRBJ2-6 | TRBV10-3 | . | many | ASQGTYSGANVLT
TRBJ1-1 | TRBV5-1 | . | many | ASSLEHGSTEAF
TRBJ2-4 | TRBV12-3/TRBV12-4 | TRBD2 | . | GSISGGAKNIQY
TRBJ2-7 | TRBV7-8 | . | many | ASSMDYEQY
TRBJ1-1 | TRBV11-2 | . | many | ASSFRWGFTEAF
TRBJ2-5 | TRBV28 | TRBD1 | medium-sized | ASSSPRGFQETQY
TRBJ1-2 | TRBV11-3 | TRBD1 | many | ASSSPTGSFLLGGYT
TRBJ2-5 | TRBV12-3/TRBV12-4 | . | many | ASVGVGETQY
TRBJ1-5 | TRBV12-3/TRBV12-4 | . | . | ASSLMRGDRNQPQH
TRBJ1-5 | TRBV6-1 | TRBD1 | many | ASSIGTGGGRSS
TRBJ1-1 | TRBV5-1 | . | many | ASSLIGGEAF
TRBJ2-7 | TRBV11-2 | . | many | ASSFGVSYEQY
TRBJ1-2 | TRBV2 | . | . | ASHSDRTAPSGGYT
TRBJ1-2 | TRBV27 | . | . | ASSLQEGYGYT
TRBJ2-2 | TRBV4-1 | . | . | ASSQEVRATGELF
TRBJ1-2 | TRBV6-1 | . | many | ASSLIPASTNYGYT
TRBJ1-5 | TRBV12-3/TRBV12-4 | TRBD1 | . | ASRAGGGNQPQH
TRBJ2-7 | TRBV15 | TRBD2 | many | ATSRDGTSGGYEQY
TRBJ1-6 | TRBV2 | . | . | ASSPESENSPLH
TRBJ1-3 | TRBV20-1 | TRBD1 | many | SARPQGARNTIY
TRBJ1-5 | TRBV6-5 | . | many | ASSPVGWQPQH
TRBJ1-1 | TRBV30 | . | . | AWSVLSRPRTEAF
TRBJ1-1 | TRBV7-9 | . | . | ASSLGQNFEAF
TRBJ2-5 | TRBV12-3/TRBV12-4 | . | once | ASSEANQETQY
TRBJ2-7 | TRBV3-1 | TRBD1 | many | ASSHRDRVSYEQY
TRBJ1-2 | TRBV19 | TRBD1 | many | ASNLRGTDYGYT
TRBJ2-7 | TRBV20-1 | TRBD1 | . | SARRTGDSYEQY
TRBJ2-5 | TRBV10-3 | . | many | AISARQLDSKQETQY